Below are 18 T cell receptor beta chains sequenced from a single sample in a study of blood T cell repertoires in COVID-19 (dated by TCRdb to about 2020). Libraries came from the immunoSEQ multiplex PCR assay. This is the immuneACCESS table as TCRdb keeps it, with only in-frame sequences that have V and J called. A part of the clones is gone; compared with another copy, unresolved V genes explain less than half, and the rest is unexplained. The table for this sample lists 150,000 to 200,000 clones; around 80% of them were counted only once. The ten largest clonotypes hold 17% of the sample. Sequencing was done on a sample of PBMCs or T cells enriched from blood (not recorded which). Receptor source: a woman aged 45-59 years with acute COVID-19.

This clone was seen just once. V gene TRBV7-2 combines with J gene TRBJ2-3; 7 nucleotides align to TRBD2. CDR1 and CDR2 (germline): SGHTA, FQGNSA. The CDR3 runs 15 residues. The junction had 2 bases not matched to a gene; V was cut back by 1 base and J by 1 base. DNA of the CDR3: TGTGCCAGCAGCTTAGGGCTAGCGGGCACAGATACGCAGTATTTT. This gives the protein CASSLGLAGTDTQYF.

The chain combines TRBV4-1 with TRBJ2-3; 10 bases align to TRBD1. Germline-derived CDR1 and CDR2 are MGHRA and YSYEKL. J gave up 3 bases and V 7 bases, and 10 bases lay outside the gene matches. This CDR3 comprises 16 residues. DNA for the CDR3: TGCGCCAGCACCAAAGGGGACAGGGGAGCGACAGATACGCAGTATTTT. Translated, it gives CASTKGDRGATDTQYF.

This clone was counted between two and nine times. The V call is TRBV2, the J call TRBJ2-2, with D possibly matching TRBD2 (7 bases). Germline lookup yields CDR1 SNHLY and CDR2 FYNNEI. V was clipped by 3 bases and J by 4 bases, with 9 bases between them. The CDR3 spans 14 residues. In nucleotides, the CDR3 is TGTGCCAGCAGTGATCGGGGGGCCACCGGGGAGCTGTTTTTT. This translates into CASSDRGATGELFF.

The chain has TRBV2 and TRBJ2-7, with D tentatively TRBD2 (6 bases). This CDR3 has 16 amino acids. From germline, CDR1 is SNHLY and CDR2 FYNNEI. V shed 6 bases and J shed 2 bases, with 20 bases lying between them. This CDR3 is CASSARGGSSTYEQYV. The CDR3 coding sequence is TGTGCCAGCAGCGCCCGTGGGGGGAGTAGTACCTACGAGCAGTACGTC.

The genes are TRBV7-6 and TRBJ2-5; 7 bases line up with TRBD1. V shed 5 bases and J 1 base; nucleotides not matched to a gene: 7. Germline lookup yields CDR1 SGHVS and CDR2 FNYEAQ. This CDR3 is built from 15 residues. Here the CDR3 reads CASSARQGSQETQYF. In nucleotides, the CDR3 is TGTGCCAGCAGCGCCAGACAGGGAAGCCAAGAGACCCAGTACTTC.

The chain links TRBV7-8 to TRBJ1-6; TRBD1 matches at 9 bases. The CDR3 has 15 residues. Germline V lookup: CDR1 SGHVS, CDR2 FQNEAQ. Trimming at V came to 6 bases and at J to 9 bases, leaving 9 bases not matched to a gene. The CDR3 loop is CASRLNRGLGSPLHF. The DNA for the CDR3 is TGTGCCAGCAGATTAAACAGGGGGCTTGGTTCACCCCTCCACTTT.

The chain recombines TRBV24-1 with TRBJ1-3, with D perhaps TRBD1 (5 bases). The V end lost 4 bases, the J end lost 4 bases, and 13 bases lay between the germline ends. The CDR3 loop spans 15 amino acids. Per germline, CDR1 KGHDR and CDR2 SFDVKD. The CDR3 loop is CATSDPGRAGNTIYF. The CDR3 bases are TGTGCCACCAGTGACCCCGGCAGGGCCGGAAACACCATATATTTT.

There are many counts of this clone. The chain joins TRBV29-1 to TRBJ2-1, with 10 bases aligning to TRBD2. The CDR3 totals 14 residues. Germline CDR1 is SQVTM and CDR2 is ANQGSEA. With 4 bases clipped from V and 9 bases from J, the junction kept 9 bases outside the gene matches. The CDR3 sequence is CSVVASGGIGEQFF. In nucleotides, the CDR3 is TGCAGCGTTGTGGCTAGCGGGGGCATCGGTGAGCAGTTCTTC.

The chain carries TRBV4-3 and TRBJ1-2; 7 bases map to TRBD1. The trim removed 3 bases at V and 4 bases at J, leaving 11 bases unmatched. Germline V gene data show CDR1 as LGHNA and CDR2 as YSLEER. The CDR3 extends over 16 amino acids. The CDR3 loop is CASSQGRDSASYGYTF. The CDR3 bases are TGCGCCAGCAGCCAGGGCCGGGACAGCGCATCCTATGGCTACACCTTC.

CDR3 DNA: TGTGCCAGCAGCTCGGGACAGGTTAACAATCAGCCCCAGCATTTT. Protein product: CASSSGQVNNQPQHF. V is TRBV7-9 and J is TRBJ1-5, with TRBD1 identical over 8 bases. The CDR3 extends over 15 amino acids. Germline V lookup: CDR1 SEHNR, CDR2 FQNEAQ (reference sequence). V dropped 4 bases and J dropped 3; count of bases not matched to a gene: 5.

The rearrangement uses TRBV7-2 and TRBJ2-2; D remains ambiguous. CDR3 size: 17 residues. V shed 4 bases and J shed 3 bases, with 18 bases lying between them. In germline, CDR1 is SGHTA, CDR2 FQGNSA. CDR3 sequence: CASSWRVVGIDTGELFF. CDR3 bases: TGTGCCAGCAGCTGGAGAGTAGTCGGAATAGACACCGGGGAGCTGTTTTTT.

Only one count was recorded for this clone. This CDR3 reads CASSLGQYDGYTF. CDR3 nucleotide sequence: TGCGCCAGCAGCTTGGGACAGTATGATGGCTACACCTTC. The V gene is TRBV5-1, the J gene TRBJ1-2; D perhaps matches TRBD1 (5 bases). V was trimmed by 0 bases and J by 6 bases, leaving 9 bases between them. CDR1 and CDR2 from the germline V gene are SGHRS and YFSETQ. The CDR3 has 13 amino acids.

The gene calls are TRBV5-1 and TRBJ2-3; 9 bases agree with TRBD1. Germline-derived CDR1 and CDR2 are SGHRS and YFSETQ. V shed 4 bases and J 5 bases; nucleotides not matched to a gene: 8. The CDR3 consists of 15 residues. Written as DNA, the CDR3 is TGCGCCAGCAGCCCCGACAGGGGGATGGGAGATACGCAGTATTTT. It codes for CASSPDRGMGDTQYF.

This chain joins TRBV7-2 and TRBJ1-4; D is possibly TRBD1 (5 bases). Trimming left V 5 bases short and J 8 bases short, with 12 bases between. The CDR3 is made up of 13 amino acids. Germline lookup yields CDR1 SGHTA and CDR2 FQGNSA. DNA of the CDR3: TGTGCCAGCAGCAGGGACTCAAGAGAAAAACTGTTTTTT. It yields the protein CASSRDSREKLFF.

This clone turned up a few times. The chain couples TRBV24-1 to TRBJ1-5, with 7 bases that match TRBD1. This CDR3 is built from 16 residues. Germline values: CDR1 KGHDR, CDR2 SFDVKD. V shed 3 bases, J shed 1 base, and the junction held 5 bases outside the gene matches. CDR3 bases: TGTGCCACCAGTGATGTGGGACAGTCAAGCAATCAGCCCCAGCATTTT. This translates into CATSDVGQSSNQPQHF.

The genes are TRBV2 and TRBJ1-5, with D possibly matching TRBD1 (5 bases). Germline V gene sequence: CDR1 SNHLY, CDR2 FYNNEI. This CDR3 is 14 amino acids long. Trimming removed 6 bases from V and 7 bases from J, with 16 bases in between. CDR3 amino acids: CASSGPTEGQPQHF. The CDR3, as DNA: TGTGCCAGCAGCGGGCCGACAGAAGGGCAGCCCCAGCATTTT.

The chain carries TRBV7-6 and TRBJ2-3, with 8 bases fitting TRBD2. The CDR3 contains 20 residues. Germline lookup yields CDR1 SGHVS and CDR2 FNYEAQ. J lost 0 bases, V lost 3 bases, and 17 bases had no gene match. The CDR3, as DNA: TGTGCCAGCAGCTTCCGGCCGTCGGGCGGGGGGCAAACTAGCACAGATACGCAGTATTTT. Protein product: CASSFRPSGGGQTSTDTQYF.

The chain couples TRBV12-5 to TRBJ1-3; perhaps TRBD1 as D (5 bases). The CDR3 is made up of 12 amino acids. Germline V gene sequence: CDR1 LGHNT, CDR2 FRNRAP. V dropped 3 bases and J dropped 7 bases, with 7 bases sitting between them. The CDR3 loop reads CASGFGGNTIYF. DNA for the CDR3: TGTGCTAGTGGTTTTGGGGGGAACACCATATATTTT.